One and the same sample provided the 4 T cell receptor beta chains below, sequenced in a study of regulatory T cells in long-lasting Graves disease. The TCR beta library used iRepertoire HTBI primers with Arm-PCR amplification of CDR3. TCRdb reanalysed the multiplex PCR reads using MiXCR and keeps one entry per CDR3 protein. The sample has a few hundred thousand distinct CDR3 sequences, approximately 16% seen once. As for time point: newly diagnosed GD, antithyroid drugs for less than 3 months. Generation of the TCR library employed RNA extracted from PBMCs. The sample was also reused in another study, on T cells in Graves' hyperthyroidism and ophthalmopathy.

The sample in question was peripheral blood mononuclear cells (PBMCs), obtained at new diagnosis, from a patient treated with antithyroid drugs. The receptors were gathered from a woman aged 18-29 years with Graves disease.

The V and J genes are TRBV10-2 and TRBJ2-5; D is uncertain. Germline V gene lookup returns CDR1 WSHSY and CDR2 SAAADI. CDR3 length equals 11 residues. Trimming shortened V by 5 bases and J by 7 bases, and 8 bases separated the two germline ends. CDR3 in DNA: TGCGCCAGCAGTATTGAGTGGACCCAGTACTTC. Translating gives CASSIEWTQYF.

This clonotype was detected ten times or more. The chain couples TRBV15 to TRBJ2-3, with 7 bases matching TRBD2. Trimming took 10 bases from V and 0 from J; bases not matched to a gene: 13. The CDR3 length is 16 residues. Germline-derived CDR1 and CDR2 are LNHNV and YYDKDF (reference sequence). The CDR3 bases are TGTGCCATCAGACCTAGCGGACCCCCGAGCACAGATACGCAGTATTTT. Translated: CAIRPSGPPSTDTQYF.

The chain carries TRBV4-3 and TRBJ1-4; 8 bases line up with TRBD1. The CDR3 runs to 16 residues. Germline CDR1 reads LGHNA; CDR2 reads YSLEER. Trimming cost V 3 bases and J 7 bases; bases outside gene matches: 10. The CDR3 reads CASSQGFDRGGEKLFF. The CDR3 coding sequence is TGCGCCAGCAGCCAGGGCTTCGACAGGGGAGGTGAAAAACTGTTTTTT.

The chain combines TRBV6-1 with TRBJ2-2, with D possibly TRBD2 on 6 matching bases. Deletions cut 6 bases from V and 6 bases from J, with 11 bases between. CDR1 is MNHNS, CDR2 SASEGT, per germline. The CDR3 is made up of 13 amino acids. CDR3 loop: CASREPGAGELFF. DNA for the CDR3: TGTGCCAGCAGAGAACCGGGGGCCGGGGAGCTGTTTTTT.